The 9 T cell receptor beta chains listed next were all sequenced from one sample in a study of blood T cell repertoires in COVID-19. Assay: immunoSEQ multiplex PCR; the TCRdb copy retains only in-frame clones and omits some. The sample consists of approximately 180,000 clones, 88% of them appearing once. The sequencing input was peripheral blood. The receptor source for this set is a human donor in a cohort sampled during active COVID-19.

The chain is built from TRBV5-1 and TRBJ1-2, with a tentative D call TRBD1 (5 bases). The CDR3 loop spans 14 amino acids. V dropped 2 bases and J dropped 6 bases, with 14 bases sitting between them. Germline V CDR1 and CDR2: SGHRS, YFSETQ. DNA of the CDR3: TGCGCCAGCAGCTTTGGGCAAGGGGATCATGGCTACACCTTC. This codes for CASSFGQGDHGYTF. Looking up the rest from reference TRBV5-1 and TRBJ1-2 gives the full variable domain: KAGVTQTPRYLIKTRGQQVTLSCSPISGHRSVSWYQQTPGQGLQFLFEYFSETQRNKGNFPGRFSGRQFSNSRSEMNVSTLELGDSALYLCASSFGQGDHGYTFGSGTRLTVV.

CDR3 nucleotide sequence: TGCGCCAGCAGCCAAACATCGGGCAGGGCGTCAGATACGCAGTATTTT. As protein: CASSQTSGRASDTQYF. The rearrangement joins TRBV4-1 to TRBJ2-3; tentative D call: TRBD1 (5 bases). Trimming cost V 2 bases and J 4 bases, with 16 bases left between them. CDR1 is MGHRA and CDR2 is YSYEKL in the germline V gene. This CDR3 spans 16 amino acids.

The CDR3 reads CAISGGTVSNTGELFF. As DNA, the CDR3 is TGTGCCATCAGTGGGGGGACAGTATCGAACACCGGGGAGCTGTTTTTT. The chain couples TRBV10-3 to TRBJ2-2, with 7 bases identical to TRBD1. With V trimmed by 4 bases and J by 0 bases, 5 bases remained unmatched. CDR3 size: 16 residues. The germline CDR1 and CDR2 sequences are ENHRY and SYGVKD.

The rearrangement joins TRBV6-2 or TRBV6-3 to TRBJ2-7; no clear D gene. The CDR3 consists of 14 residues. Trimming shortened V by 5 bases and J by 4 bases, and 15 bases separated the two germline ends. Germline V gene data show CDR1 as MNHEY and CDR2 as SVGEGT. CDR3 sequence: CASSQTIGAYEQYF. CDR3 sequence (DNA): TGTGCCAGCAGTCAAACTATCGGAGCTTACGAGCAGTACTTC.

The chain employs TRBV5-1 and TRBJ2-3; maybe TRBD2 (6 bases). Trimming shortened V by 2 bases and J by 2 bases, and 12 bases separated the two germline ends. The germline CDR1 and CDR2 sequences are SGHRS and YFSETQ. The CDR3 totals 15 residues. CDR3: CASSFEGGVTDTQYF. DNA for the CDR3: TGCGCCAGCAGCTTTGAGGGAGGAGTCACAGATACGCAGTATTTT.

The table lists this clone with a few counts. CDR3 bases: TGTGCCAGCAGCCGGGACAGGGCGGGAGAGCAGTACTTC. This sequence encodes CASSRDRAGEQYF. This sequence joins TRBV27 and TRBJ2-7; 9 bases are a match to TRBD1. Germline V gene lookup returns CDR1 MNHEY and CDR2 SMNVEV (reference sequence). The V and J ends lost 6 bases and 7 bases, in that order; junction bases with no gene match: 7. The CDR3 has 13 residues.

A few counts support this clone. The chain has TRBV9 and TRBJ1-2, with D perhaps matching TRBD1 (6 bases). Per the germline V gene, CDR1 is SGDLS and CDR2 is YYNGEE. The CDR3 totals 14 residues. The V and J ends lost 4 bases and 8 bases respectively, with 18 bases between them. The CDR3 DNA is TGTGCCAGCAGCTCCCCGGGGGGCGGATGGGGCTACACCTTC. Encoded protein: CASSSPGGGWGYTF.

This chain joins TRBV6-6 and TRBJ2-2; D may be TRBD1 (7 bases). From germline, CDR1 is MNHNY and CDR2 SVGAGI (reference sequence). Trimming stripped 5 bases from V and 3 bases from J, with 19 bases between. This CDR3 contains 17 residues. The DNA for the CDR3 is TGTGCCAGCAGTCTTACCTACGCCAGGGGGGACACCGGGGAGCTGTTTTTT. This encodes CASSLTYARGDTGELFF.

The rearrangement joins TRBV4-3 to TRBJ2-1; TRBD1 aligns across 10 bases. Germline V gene data show CDR1 as LGHNA and CDR2 as YSLEER. This CDR3 spans 15 amino acids. Trimming cost V 4 bases and J 7 bases; bases outside gene matches: 7. CDR3 sequence (DNA): TGCGCCAGCAGCCTCGACAGGGGGCTCGGAAATGAGCAGTTCTTC. It specifies CASSLDRGLGNEQFF.